The 18 T cell receptor beta chains presented below share a single source sample, sequenced in a study of blood T cell repertoires in COVID-19. Profiling relied on immunoSEQ multiplex PCR, and the TCRdb table lists in-frame clones only, not all of them. This table has some 130,000 clones, about 88% appearing once. Sequencing was carried out using peripheral blood. These receptors were collected from a middle-aged man with active COVID-19.

The rearrangement uses TRBV7-6 and TRBJ1-1; 11 bases are a match to TRBD1. This CDR3 contains 15 residues. Germline V gives CDR1 SGHVS, CDR2 FNYEAQ. V shed 3 bases, J shed 6 bases, and the junction held 6 bases outside the gene matches. The CDR3 DNA reads TGTGCCAGCAGCTTTCCGGGACAGGGGGTCGCTGAAGCTTTCTTT. Amino acid sequence: CASSFPGQGVAEAFF. Full variable domain (rest looked up from reference TRBV7-6 and TRBJ1-1): GAGVSQSPRYKVTKRGQDVALRCDPISGHVSLYWYRQALGQGPEFLTYFNYEAQQDKSGLPNDRFSAERPEGSISTLTIQRTEQRDSAMYRCASSFPGQGVAEAFFGQGTRLTVV.

The V and J genes are TRBV2 and TRBJ1-1; no clear D gene. Germline V CDR1 and CDR2: SNHLY, FYNNEI. V gave up 8 bases and J gave up 5 bases, with 12 bases separating them. The CDR3 has 12 residues. The CDR3 protein is CASYAGRTEAFF. The CDR3 bases are TGTGCCAGCTATGCGGGGAGGACTGAAGCTTTCTTT.

V and J are TRBV11-2 and TRBJ2-3; possibly TRBD1 for D (5 bases). V lost 4 bases and J 4 bases, leaving 12 bases between the germline ends. Germline loops: CDR1 SGHAT, CDR2 FQNNGV. CDR3 length: 14 residues. CDR3 bases: TGTGCCAGCAGCTCGCGGTGGGGCGCAGATACGCAGTATTTT. Residues: CASSSRWGADTQYF.

The chain couples TRBV7-9 to TRBJ2-1; 7 bases map to TRBD2. V was pared by 1 base and J by 8 bases, with 11 bases of the junction left unmatched. This CDR3 is 16 amino acids long. In germline, CDR1 is SEHNR, CDR2 FQNEAQ (reference sequence). The CDR3 is CASSLVREANPDEQFF. The DNA of the CDR3 is TGTGCCAGCAGCTTAGTTCGGGAGGCAAACCCCGATGAGCAGTTCTTC.

The rearrangement uses TRBV3-1 (or the pseudogene TRBV3-2) and TRBJ2-2; a weak D match, TRBD1 (6 bases). Germline V CDR1 and CDR2: LGHDT, YNNKEL (reference sequence). V shed 7 bases and J shed 1 base, with 10 bases lying between them. The CDR3 is 14 residues long. In nucleotides, the CDR3 is TGTGCCAGCACCCGAGGGGGGAACACCGGGGAGCTGTTTTTT. It specifies CASTRGGNTGELFF.

This rearrangement joins TRBV3-1 (or the pseudogene TRBV3-2) to TRBJ2-1; D possibly corresponds to TRBD1 (6 bases). The CDR3 spans 17 residues. Germline CDR1 and CDR2: LGHDT and YNNKEL (reference sequence). Trimming removed 2 bases from V and 0 bases from J, with 14 bases in between. The CDR3 bases are TGTGCCAGCAGCCAATCACAGGGTAGCCTCTCCTACAATGAGCAGTTCTTC. As protein: CASSQSQGSLSYNEQFF.

CDR3 protein: CASSYLTGPGSPLHF. As DNA, the CDR3 is TGTGCCAGCAGTTACTTAACAGGGCCAGGCTCACCCCTCCACTTT. V is TRBV2 and J is TRBJ1-6; D may be TRBD1 (6 bases). The ends were cut back, 5 bases at V and 10 bases at J, with 18 bases in the middle. Germline CDR1 and CDR2: SNHLY and FYNNEI. CDR3 length: 15 amino acids.

The rearrangement links TRBV3-1 (or the pseudogene TRBV3-2) to TRBJ1-4, with a weak D call TRBD1 (5 bases). This CDR3 has 15 amino acids. V gave up 4 bases and J gave up 8 bases, with 17 bases separating them. CDR1 and CDR2 (germline): LGHDT, YNNKEL (reference sequence). The CDR3 bases are TGTGCCAGCAGCCCCAGGGTCCAGAACAAGGAAAAACTGTTTTTT. Its translation is CASSPRVQNKEKLFF.

The J gene is TRBJ1-3, the V gene TRBV14; D is uncertain. Per the germline V gene, CDR1 is SGHDN and CDR2 is FVKESK. This CDR3 has 13 amino acids. Trimming cost V 4 bases and J 4 bases, with 8 bases left between them. In DNA form, the CDR3 reads TGTGCCAGCAGCCGGACTGTAGGAAACACCATATATTTT. Its translation: CASSRTVGNTIYF.

Concerning this clone: One end of the junction is discordant with germline, which a read error may explain. The V gene is TRBV7-9, the J gene TRBJ2-1, with 8 bases lining up with TRBD2. The CDR3 loop spans 14 amino acids. The germline V gene has CDR1 SEHNR and CDR2 FQNEAQ (reference sequence). The CDR3 DNA reads as TGTGCCAGCAACTTAGCGGGGAGCGTAGATGAGCAGTTCTTC. This translates into CASNLAGSVDEQFF.

The gene calls are TRBV4-1 and TRBJ1-1, with a tentative D call TRBD1 (5 bases). The V end lost 4 bases, the J end lost 1 base, and 10 bases lay between the germline ends. There are 14 residues in the CDR3. CDR1 is MGHRA and CDR2 is YSYEKL in the germline V gene. CDR3 residues: CASSPRRGNTEAFF. Here the CDR3 DNA reads TGCGCCAGCAGCCCTCGAAGGGGGAACACTGAAGCTTTCTTT.

The V gene is TRBV2, the J gene TRBJ1-2; no clear D gene. This CDR3 is 16 amino acids long. V lost 4 bases, J lost 4 bases, and 19 bases lay in between. Germline loops: CDR1 SNHLY, CDR2 FYNNEI. The chain's CDR3 is CASSVFEGASGYGYTF. The CDR3 DNA reads as TGTGCCAGCAGTGTATTCGAGGGCGCGTCCGGCTATGGCTACACCTTC. The full variable domain, in which reference TRBV2 and TRBJ1-2 provide the parts outside the CDR3, is EPEVTQTPSHQVTQMGQEVILRCVPISNHLYFYWYRQILGQKVEFLVSFYNNEISEKSEIFDDQFSVERPDGSNFTLKIRSTKLEDSAMYFCASSVFEGASGYGYTFGSGTRLTVV.

The chain is built from TRBV7-8 and TRBJ1-5; D might be TRBD1 (5 bases). Trimming left V 5 bases short and J 0 bases short, with 8 bases between. The CDR3 has 14 residues. Per the germline V gene, CDR1 is SGHVS and CDR2 is FQNEAQ. The CDR3 bases are TGTGCCAGCAGCCGACAGTATAGCAATCAGCCCCAGCATTTT. It codes for CASSRQYSNQPQHF.

This rearrangement joins TRBV28 to TRBJ2-2, with TRBD1 matching 7 bases. This CDR3 has 16 amino acids. The V and J ends lost 6 bases and 1 base, in that order; junction bases with no gene match: 8. The germline V gene has CDR1 MDHEN and CDR2 SYDVKM. In DNA form, the CDR3 reads TGTGCCAGCAGAACAGGGGTAGGGCGGAACACCGGGGAGCTGTTTTTT. It is translated as CASRTGVGRNTGELFF. Complete variable domain (other parts from reference TRBV28 and TRBJ2-2): DVKVTQSSRYLVKRTGEKVFLECVQDMDHENMFWYRQDPGLGLRLIYFSYDVKMKEKGDIPEGYSVSREKKERFSLILESASTNQTSMYLCASRTGVGRNTGELFFGEGSRLTVL.

The rearrangement uses TRBV9 and TRBJ2-5; 10 bases match TRBD2. The trim removed 4 bases at V and 2 bases at J, leaving 8 bases unmatched. The V gene's germline CDR1 is SGDLS and CDR2 YYNGEE. The CDR3 covers 16 residues. As DNA, the CDR3 is TGTGCCAGCAGCCCGCATAGCGGGGGGTTGCAAGAGACCCAGTACTTC. Amino acid sequence: CASSPHSGGLQETQYF.

Written as DNA, the CDR3 is TGTGCCAGTAGTTCGGCCAGGGCTAATTCACCCCTCCACTTT. Its protein is CASSSARANSPLHF. The chain combines TRBV19 with TRBJ1-6; D is possibly TRBD1 (5 bases). V lost 5 bases to trimming and J lost 6 bases, with 11 bases between them. Germline values: CDR1 LNHDA, CDR2 SQIVND (reference sequence). The CDR3 extends over 14 amino acids.

V and J are TRBV18 and TRBJ2-7; 7 positions agree with TRBD2. Unmatched junction bases numbered 4, after V lost 3 bases and J lost 2 bases. The length of the CDR3 is 14 residues. Germline lookup yields CDR1 KGHSH and CDR2 LQKENI. CDR3 loop: CASSPEGGPYEQYV. Written as DNA, the CDR3 is TGTGCCAGCTCACCGGAGGGAGGGCCCTACGAGCAGTACGTC.

The rearrangement joins TRBV6-5 to TRBJ1-1; D may be TRBD1 (5 bases). This CDR3 is 11 amino acids long. The ends were cut back, 8 bases at V and 1 base at J, with 5 bases in the middle. Germline V gene data show CDR1 as MNHEY and CDR2 as SVGAGI. CDR3 residues: CASGQNTEAFF. The CDR3, as DNA: TGTGCCAGCGGACAGAACACTGAAGCTTTCTTT.